Below are 17 T cell receptor beta chains sequenced from a single sample in a study of T cells in Graves' hyperthyroidism and ophthalmopathy. Amplification of TCR beta CDR3 regions used RNA as the template. With the HTBI primer set, the TCR CDR3 went through a first round of RT-PCR. MiXCR was run by TCRdb on the multiplex PCR reads, yielding one entry per CDR3 protein. The data contain around 240,000 distinct CDR3 sequences, around 17% of them singletons. Specimen: blood. These receptors were obtained from a woman under 30 with Graves' ophthalmopathy.

This clonotype was counted many times. The gene calls are TRBV14 and TRBJ1-3; D is unclear. V lost 0 bases and J 4 bases, leaving 10 bases between the germline ends. The germline gives CDR1 SGHDN, CDR2 FVKESK. The CDR3 extends over 15 amino acids. The CDR3 bases are TGTGCCAGCAGCCAAGAGGGCCTCAACGGAAACACCATATATTTT. Protein: CASSQEGLNGNTIYF.

The chain uses TRBV12-3 or TRBV12-4 and TRBJ1-2, with 7 bases lining up with TRBD1. The CDR3 contains 15 residues. J was trimmed by 2 bases and V by 4 bases; bases with no gene match: 7. The DNA for the CDR3 is TGTGCCAGCAGTTATGCGGGACAGTCCAACTATGGCTACACCTTC. The encoded protein is CASSYAGQSNYGYTF.

J is TRBJ2-2 and V is TRBV5-6; D call uncertain. The V and J ends lost 1 base and 1 base respectively, with 5 bases between them. The CDR3 extends over 14 amino acids. The germline CDR1 and CDR2 sequences are SGHDT and YYEEEE. The CDR3 DNA is TGTGCCAGCAGCTTGCAGTTGAACACCGGGGAGCTGTTTTTT. Protein: CASSLQLNTGELFF.

This clonotype was counted many times. The chain employs TRBV28 and TRBJ1-4; D gene uncertain. Germline V CDR1 and CDR2: MDHEN, SYDVKM. CDR3 size: 13 residues. Trimming removed 4 bases from V and 4 bases from J, with 7 bases in between. This chain's CDR3 is CASSYSNNEKLFF. CDR3 in DNA: TGTGCCAGCAGTTACAGCAATAATGAAAAACTGTTTTTT.

This clonotype was recorded many times. V usage is TRBV6-2 or TRBV6-3 and J usage is TRBJ2-3; D not resolved. Germline values: CDR1 MNHEY, CDR2 SVGEGT. The V and J ends lost 3 bases and 0 bases respectively, with 16 bases between them. The CDR3 length is 17 residues. CDR3 sequence (DNA): TGTGCCAGCAGTTATATTCCCCAGGCCAGGAGCACAGATACGCAGTATTTT. Protein sequence: CASSYIPQARSTDTQYF.

This clonotype occurred many times. This chain uses TRBV28 with TRBJ2-7; 9 bases are a match to TRBD2. The CDR3 extends over 13 amino acids. Germline V gene lookup returns CDR1 MDHEN and CDR2 SYDVKM. With V trimmed by 7 bases and J by 6 bases, 7 bases remained unmatched. The CDR3 DNA sequence: TGTGCCAGCACGGTTGCGGGAGGGTCCGAGCAGTACTTC. Residues: CASTVAGGSEQYF.

This clonotype has ten or more counts. V usage is TRBV29-1 and J usage is TRBJ2-1; no definite D call. Germline CDR1 reads SQVTM; CDR2 reads ANQGSEA. Between the trimmed V and J ends, which lost 4 bases and 8 bases, there was a span of 12 bases. This CDR3 contains 12 residues. CDR3 loop: CSVVGNPDEQFF. In DNA form, the CDR3 reads TGCAGCGTTGTTGGGAATCCGGATGAGCAGTTCTTC.

This clonotype was seen only a few times. The rearrangement uses TRBV29-1 and TRBJ2-1, with 10 bases fitting TRBD2. Per germline, CDR1 SQVTM and CDR2 ANQGSEA. The CDR3 spans 18 residues. V trimming: 6 bases; J trimming: 4 bases; junction bases outside the gene matches: 18. The CDR3: CSVSYPGSSGRIYNEQFF. Here the CDR3 DNA reads TGCAGCGTCTCCTACCCCGGGTCTAGCGGGAGAATATACAATGAGCAGTTCTTC.

At least ten counts were recorded for this clonotype. The CDR3, as DNA: TGTGCCAGCAGCTCCCGGGACGGACCCTACGAGCAGTACTTC. This encodes CASSSRDGPYEQYF. The chain employs TRBV13 and TRBJ2-7, with D possibly being TRBD1 or TRBD2 (5 bases each). With 4 bases removed from V and 2 bases from J, the gap between germline ends came to 12 bases. The length of the CDR3 is 14 residues. The germline V gene has CDR1 PRHDT and CDR2 FYEKMQ (reference sequence).

This clonotype was recorded many times. This chain connects TRBV27 to TRBJ2-1; TRBD1 is a possible D gene (6 bases). Germline V gene lookup returns CDR1 MNHEY and CDR2 SMNVEV (reference sequence). The CDR3 length is 14 residues. V was cut by 5 bases and J by 8 bases, with 16 bases left in between. The CDR3 loop reads CASSPRAGADEQFF. CDR3 coding DNA: TGTGCCAGCAGTCCCAGGGCAGGGGCAGATGAGCAGTTCTTC.

This clonotype was counted many times. The CDR3, as DNA: TGTGCCAGCTCCCACGACGGCTATGGCTACACCTTC. Protein: CASSHDGYGYTF. The rearrangement uses TRBV18 and TRBJ1-2; D gene ambiguous. The CDR3 has 12 amino acids. Between the trimmed V and J ends, which lost 6 bases and 4 bases, there was a span of 9 bases. Germline V gene sequence: CDR1 KGHSH, CDR2 LQKENI.

This clonotype has a count of ten or more. The chain has TRBV7-9 and TRBJ2-1, with TRBD2 matching 14 bases. After removal of 5 bases from V and 7 bases from J, the junction contained 10 bases not matched to a gene. There are 17 residues in the CDR3. Looked up from germline, CDR1 is SEHNR and CDR2 is FQNEAQ (reference sequence). This chain's CDR3 is CASSQEAGTSGRNEQFF. CDR3 nucleotides: TGTGCCAGCAGCCAAGAAGCCGGGACTAGCGGGAGAAATGAGCAGTTCTTC. The variable domain in full, completed from reference TRBV7-9 and TRBJ2-1, reads DTGVSQNPRHKITKRGQNVTFRCDPISEHNRLYWYRQTLGQGPEFLTYFQNEAQLEKSRLLSDRFSAERPKGSFSTLEIQRTEQGDSAMYLCASSQEAGTSGRNEQFFGPGTRLTVL.

Regarding this clonotype: A clone one base away is much larger, so this may be a read error. The rearrangement links TRBV12-3 or TRBV12-4 to TRBJ1-1, with D perhaps TRBD1 (5 bases). Trimming took off 6 bases at V and 12 bases at J, with 32 bases between the two ends. This CDR3 contains 17 residues. CDR3: CASSPHPGTSRNTGTFF. CDR3 coding DNA: TGTGCCAGCAGCCCCCACCCCGGGACGTCAAGGAACACTGGAACTTTCTTT.

The chain is built from TRBV29-1 and TRBJ1-2; D remains ambiguous. In germline, CDR1 is SQVTM, CDR2 ANQGSEA. The CDR3 has 14 residues. Trimming removed 1 base from V and 7 bases from J, with 16 bases in between. The CDR3 sequence: CSVEVGLGVGGYTF. CDR3 sequence (DNA): TGCAGCGTTGAAGTCGGCCTTGGTGTGGGTGGCTACACCTTC.

The chain is built from TRBV4-1 and TRBJ2-5; either TRBD1 or TRBD2 may fit D (6 bases each). V lost 3 bases and J lost 5, with 19 bases in between. Germline CDR1 MGHRA, CDR2 YSYEKL. CDR3 length equals 16 residues. This CDR3 reads CASSHPREGGGETQYF. As DNA, the CDR3 is TGCGCCAGCAGCCACCCCCGAGAGGGGGGCGGGGAGACCCAGTACTTC.

This clonotype has a count of ten or more. The V gene is TRBV6-1, the J gene TRBJ2-5; D could derive from TRBD1 or TRBD2 (5 bases each). Germline CDR1 is MNHNS and CDR2 is SASEGT. This CDR3 has 12 residues. Trimming left V 8 bases short and J 5 bases short, with 12 bases between. DNA of the CDR3: TGTGCCAGCGCACGGGGCCTGGAGACCCAGTACTTC. Translated: CASARGLETQYF.

This clonotype occurred many times. The chain joins TRBV20-1 to TRBJ2-4; 11 bases match TRBD2. The CDR3 has 14 residues. Unmatched junction bases numbered 7, after V lost 6 bases and J lost 6 bases. Germline assignment: CDR1 DFQATT and CDR2 SNEGSKA (reference sequence). CDR3 nucleotides: TGCAGTGCACCGGTAGGGACTAGCGGAAACATTCAGTACTTC. Amino acids: CSAPVGTSGNIQYF.